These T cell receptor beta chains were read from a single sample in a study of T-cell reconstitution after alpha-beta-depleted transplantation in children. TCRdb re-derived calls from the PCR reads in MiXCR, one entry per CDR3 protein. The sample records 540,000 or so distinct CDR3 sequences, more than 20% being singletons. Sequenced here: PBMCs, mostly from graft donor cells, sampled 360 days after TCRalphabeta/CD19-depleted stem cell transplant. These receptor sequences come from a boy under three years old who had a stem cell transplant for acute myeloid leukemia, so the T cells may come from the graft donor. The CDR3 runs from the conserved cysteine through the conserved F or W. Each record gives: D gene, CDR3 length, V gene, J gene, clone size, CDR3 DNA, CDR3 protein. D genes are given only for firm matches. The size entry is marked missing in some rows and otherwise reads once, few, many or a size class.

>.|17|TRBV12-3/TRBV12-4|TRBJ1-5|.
TGTGCCAGCAGTTTAAGATACAGCGGGGAGGGCAATCAGCCCCAGCATTTT
CASSLRYSGEGNQPQHF
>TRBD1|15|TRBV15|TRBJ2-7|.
TGTGCCACCAGCAGATACAGGGGCCCATCCTACGAGCAGTACTTC
CATSRYRGPSYEQYF
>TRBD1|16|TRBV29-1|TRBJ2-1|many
TGCAGCGTTGAAGGGATAGGACAGGGAATTCTCAGTACGCAGTTCTTC
CSVEGIGQGILSTQFF
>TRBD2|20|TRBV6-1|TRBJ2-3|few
TGTGCCAGCAGTGAACCCCGGGTCCCGCAGAGCGGGGAGGGAACAGATACGCAGTATTTT
CASSEPRVPQSGEGTDTQYF
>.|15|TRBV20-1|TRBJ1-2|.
TGCAGTGCTAGAGATTGGGCAGGTGGCCTCTATGGCTACACCTTC
CSARDWAGGLYGYTF
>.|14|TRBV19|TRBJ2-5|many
TGTGCCAGTAGTATAGTCGGCAGACAAGAGACCCAGTACTTC
CASSIVGRQETQYF
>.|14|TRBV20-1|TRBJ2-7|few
TGCAGTGCTACTGGACTCATCGGCTCCTACGAGCAGTACTTC
CSATGLIGSYEQYF
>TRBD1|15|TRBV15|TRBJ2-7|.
TGTGCCACCAGCCCGGACAGGGCCAGCTCCTACGAGCAGTACTTC
CATSPDRASSYEQYF
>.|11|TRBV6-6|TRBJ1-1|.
TGTGCCAGCAGTTTTTCCTGGCAGGCTTTCTTT
CASSFSWQAFF
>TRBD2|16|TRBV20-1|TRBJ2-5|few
TGCAGTGCTAGGGGACTAGCGGGCCGTTACCAAGAGACCCAGTACTTC
CSARGLAGRYQETQYF